This T cell receptor beta chain was captured in a study of T-cell reconstitution after alpha-beta-depleted transplantation in children. The study, taken as a whole, reports: Certain patients had high TCRbeta diversity at day 60, and it came from recipient T cells and thymic progenitors that survived. The origin of alpha-beta T cells about two months after transplant was reportedly several hundred expanded graft clones. A year post-transplant, T-cell counts and diversity derived mostly from newly produced T cells.

A remark on this clonotype: Its antigen remains unidentified.

Trimming pared 5 bases from V and 8 bases from J, leaving 24 bases between. The CDR3 is made up of 16 amino acids. Germline V gives CDR1 LNHDA, CDR2 SQIVND (reference sequence). Unique molecular identifiers were used in preparing the TCRbeta library. Each CDR3 protein is one row after TCRdb ran MiXCR on the PCR reads. The sample records around 800,000 distinct CDR3 sequences, around 15% being singletons. V gene TRBV19 combines with J gene TRBJ1-1, with no clear D. This receptor was identified in a male patient aged 10 to 17 who had a stem cell transplant for acute lymphoblastic leukemia, so the T cells may come from the graft donor. Here the sequenced sample was PBMCs, mostly from graft donor cells, taken 360 days after TCRalphabeta/CD19-depleted stem cell transplant. CDR3 DNA: TGTGCCAGTAGTCTAACGAAGGGCCTTTTTTACCGCGAAGCTTTCTTT. Amino acids: CASSLTKGLFYREAFF.